This entry describes one T cell receptor (beta chain). Profiled with immunoSEQ multiplex PCR; TCRdb holds only in-frame clones, not every one. The profile covers about 360,000 clones, with roughly 90% appearing a single time and approximately 0.8% taken by the ten largest. This sample was included in a study of cytomegalovirus exposure and HLA in healthy donors. This receptor was taken from a woman aged 18-29 years in good health and CMV-seronegative. The sequencing input was PBMCs.

The CDR3 nucleotides read TGTGCCAGCAGTTTAGACAGCTCCTATAATTCACCCCTCCACTTT. Its translation: CASSLDSSYNSPLHF. The V call is TRBV28, the J call TRBJ1-6, with a weak D call TRBD1 (5 bases). The CDR3 length is 15 residues. V was clipped by 2 bases and J by 0 bases, with 5 bases between them. The germline gives CDR1 MDHEN, CDR2 SYDVKM. Complete variable domain (other parts from reference TRBV28 and TRBJ1-6): DVKVTQSSRYLVKRTGEKVFLECVQDMDHENMFWYRQDPGLGLRLIYFSYDVKMKEKGDIPEGYSVSREKKERFSLILESASTNQTSMYLCASSLDSSYNSPLHFGNGTRLTVT.